This T cell receptor beta chain derives from a study of blood T cells in healthy people across ages (dated by TCRdb to the mid-2010s). As for the study more broadly: Template switching captured roughly one uniquely barcoded TCR beta cDNA molecule per two T cells in model experiments. Using deep sequencing normalized with unique cDNA molecular identifiers, the study measured how TCR beta repertoire diversity changes with age. The donors were divided into four age groups: young (average roughly 15 years), middle-aged (about 41), aged (about 60) and long-lived (around 80). Donors of different ages were randomly distributed across sequencing lanes to avoid experimental bias. For two donors (one aged 18 to 29 and one aged 80 or older), the study analyzed two additional independent replicas of 1 million unique cDNA reads from the same blood draw. Study-wide findings and limitations: As age increased, observed TCR beta diversity per million T cells dropped in a roughly linear way, and a significant reduction was already evident by age 40. Bulk unsorted PBMC profiling prevented conclusive comparison of naive and antigen-experienced compartments. Observed TCR beta diversity correlated strongly with the percentage of naive T cells measured by flow cytometry. Compared with the aged group, more naive CD4+ T cells, fewer expanded clones and increased TCR diversity were shown by the long-lived group, suggesting age selection. Because the CMV infection status of the donors was unknown, age-related changes in expanded clonotypes may potentially have been confounded. Total diversity estimates from one million sequenced T cells were considered lower bounds and underestimates.

Library method: 5' RACE. Sequencing used an Illumina HiSeq 2500. A second PCR of about 6 to 11 cycles was performed with a sample-barcoded 5' primer and a J-beta primer mix. Each TCR beta cDNA molecule received a unique molecular identifier from a template-switch 5' adaptor carrying 12 random nucleotides. Each sample yielded at least 2.5 million CDR3-containing paired-end reads. The Mint cDNA synthesis kit, primed by a TRBC-specific oligonucleotide, was used to synthesize first-strand cDNA from all RNA. After uracil-DNA glycosylase treatment, a first 18-cycle PCR used universal primers M1SS and BC2_uni_R on all cDNA. The paper's processing steps were these. For normalization, 1 million high-quality reads, each with a distinct molecular identifier, were randomly selected from each sample. Reads with shared molecular identifiers were discarded instead of being binned into consensus sequences. MiTCR, run with a Q25 quality threshold and the strictest error-elimination algorithm, handled CDR3 identification, clonotype clustering and error correction. A nonparametric unseen species model with Euler transformation was used to estimate lower-bound total TCR beta diversity. TCRdb itself trimmed the public reads at Q25 with fastp, ran MiXCR and retained productive beta chains. Each entry merges the rows of one CDR3 protein and shows their most common DNA and genes. These V and J calls are TCRdb output, not the study's own analysis. The sample table holds 550,000 to 800,000 distinct CDR3 sequences, of which 21% were seen once. The top ten constitute under 4% of the sample.

The germline V gene supplies CDR1 SGHRS and CDR2 YFSETQ. From cysteine to phenylalanine, the CDR3 is 14 amino acids long. Left in the record is the CDR3 DNA by itself, 42 bases read in frame from the first base. The junction carries 12 bases between V and J, which are trimmed by 0 bases and 8 bases respectively. This clonotype was found a few times. There is no known antigen for this receptor. The sample holds no much larger clone one base away, and base qualities are not on file. The donors were roughly 40 Caucasian individuals from Russia, aged roughly 6 to 100 years, who were systemically healthy. Ten milliliters of peripheral blood were collected from each donor into EDTA-treated Vacutainer tubes. Ficoll-Paque density-gradient centrifugation was used to isolate PBMCs, with at least 6.5 million obtained per sample. Total RNA, at least 5 micrograms per sample, was extracted from PBMCs with Trizol reagent. Naive CD45RAhigh/CD27high T cell percentages were measured by flow cytometry on a PBMC aliquot from every donor.

The receptor chain draws on TRBV5-1 and TRBJ2-1; the D region may be TRBD1 or TRBD2, each matching 5 bases equally. This TCR derives from a man in his sixties or seventies in good health. Sequencing input: blood. CDR3 sequence: CASSLAGWGDEQFF. The DNA sequence is as follows: TGCGCCAGCAGCTTGGCGGGGTGGGGCGATGAGCAGTTCTTC.